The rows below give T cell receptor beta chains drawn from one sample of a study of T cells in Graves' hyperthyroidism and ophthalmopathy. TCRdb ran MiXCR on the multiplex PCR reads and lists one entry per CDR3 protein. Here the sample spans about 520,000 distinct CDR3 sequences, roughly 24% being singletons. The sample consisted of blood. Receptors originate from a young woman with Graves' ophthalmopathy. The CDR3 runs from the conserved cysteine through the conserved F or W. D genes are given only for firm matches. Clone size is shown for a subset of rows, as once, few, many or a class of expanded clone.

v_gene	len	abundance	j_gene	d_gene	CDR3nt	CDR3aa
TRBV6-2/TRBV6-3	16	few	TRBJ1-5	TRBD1	TGTGCCAGCAGAAGACAGGGCCTAGCGAGGAATCAGCCCCAGCATTTT	CASRRQGLARNQPQHF
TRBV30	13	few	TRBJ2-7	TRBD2	TGTGCCTGGACGGGGGGGACCTCCTACGAGCAGTACTTC	CAWTGGTSYEQYF
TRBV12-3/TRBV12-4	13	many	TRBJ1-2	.	TGTGCCAGCACCCGGGACGGAAACTATGGCTACACCTTC	CASTRDGNYGYTF
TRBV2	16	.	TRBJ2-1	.	TGTGCCAGCAGTGAGTGGGGGCGCTTAACATCGAATGAGCAGTTCTTC	CASSEWGRLTSNEQFF
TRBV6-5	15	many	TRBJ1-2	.	TGTGCCAGCAGTTACTCAGGGCGGGAGGGGGATGGCTACACCTTC	CASSYSGREGDGYTF
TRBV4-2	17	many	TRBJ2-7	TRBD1	TGTGCCAGCAGCCCAACTCTTCACGGCAGGGGGCTTTACGAGCAGTACTTC	CASSPTLHGRGLYEQYF
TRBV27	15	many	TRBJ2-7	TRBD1	TGTGCCAGCAGTTCACAGGGGCCGGGAAACTACGAGCAGTACTTC	CASSSQGPGNYEQYF
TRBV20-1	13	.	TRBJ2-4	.	TGCAGTGCCGGGGTGGCAGGGGGGGTCATTCAGTACTTC	CSAGVAGGVIQYF
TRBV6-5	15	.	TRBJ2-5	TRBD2	TGTGCCAGCAGTTCTTGGCGGGGGGTTCAAGAGACCCAGTACTTC	CASSSWRGVQETQYF
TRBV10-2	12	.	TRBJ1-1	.	TGCGCCAGTAAAAGACATGACACTGAAGCTTTCTTT	CASKRHDTEAFF
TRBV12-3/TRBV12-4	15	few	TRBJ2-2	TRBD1	TGTGCCAGCAGTTCCCGACAGGGGGGTTCCGGGGAGCTGTTTTTT	CASSSRQGGSGELFF
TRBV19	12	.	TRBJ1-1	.	TGTGCCAGTGAGGCGGTGAACACTGAAGCTTTCTTT	CASEAVNTEAFF
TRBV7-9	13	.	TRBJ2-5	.	TGTGCCAGCAGCTTAGGGTTTGGGGAGACCCAGTACTTC	CASSLGFGETQYF
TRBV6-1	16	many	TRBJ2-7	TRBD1	TGTGCCAGCAGCGCGATGGTCGGGACAGGGGCCTACGAGCAGTACTTC	CASSAMVGTGAYEQYF
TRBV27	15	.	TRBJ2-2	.	TGTGCCAGCAGGAAGGGACAACGGAACGCCGGGGATCTGTTTTTT	CASRKGQRNAGDLFF
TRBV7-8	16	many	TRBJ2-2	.	TGTGCCAGCAGCTTAAGTCGAATTCCGAACACCGGGGAGCTGTTTTTT	CASSLSRIPNTGELFF
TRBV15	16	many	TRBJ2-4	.	TGTGCCACCAGCAGAGATGCTTTAACGGGGGTTAACATTCAGTACTTC	CATSRDALTGVNIQYF
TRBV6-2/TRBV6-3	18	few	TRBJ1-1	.	TGTGCCAGCAGTTACTTTTATGATGGGGGCCCCCGTAACACTGAAGCTTTCTTT	CASSYFYDGGPRNTEAFF
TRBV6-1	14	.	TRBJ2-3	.	TGTGCCAGCTCGGTCGGGACTAGCACAGATACGCAGTATTTT	CASSVGTSTDTQYF
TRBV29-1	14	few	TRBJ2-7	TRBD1	TGCAGCGTTGTGGAGGGGACAGGGGGATACGAGCAGTACTTC	CSVVEGTGGYEQYF
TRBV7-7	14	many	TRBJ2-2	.	TGTGCTAGCAGCCACGGGTCTGAGGCCGGGGAGCTGTTTTTT	CASSHGSEAGELFF
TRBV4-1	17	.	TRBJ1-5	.	TGCGCCAGCAGCCCAAGGGCCGGGACATCCAGCAATCAGCCCCAGCATTTT	CASSPRAGTSSNQPQHF
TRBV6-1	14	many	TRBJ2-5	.	TGTGCCACCCACGGGGTCCAGCTGGGCGAGACCCAGTACTTC	CATHGVQLGETQYF
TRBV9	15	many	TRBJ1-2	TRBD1	TGTGCCAGCAGCGTAGAAGGGACAGCACTGCAGGGCTACACCTTC	CASSVEGTALQGYTF
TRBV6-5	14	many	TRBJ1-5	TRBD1	TGTGCCAGCAGAGCCGGGACAGAAAATCAGCCCCAGCATTTT	CASRAGTENQPQHF
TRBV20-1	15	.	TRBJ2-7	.	TGCAGTGCTAGAGATTTACGCCGGGGGTACTACGAGCAGTACTTC	CSARDLRRGYYEQYF
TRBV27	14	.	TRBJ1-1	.	TGTGCCAGCAGTTTCACTGGGTTTGGGACTGAAGCTTTCTTT	CASSFTGFGTEAFF
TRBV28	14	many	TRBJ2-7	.	TGTGCCAGCAGTACATCGGGCCCCTATGACGAGCAGTACTTC	CASSTSGPYDEQYF
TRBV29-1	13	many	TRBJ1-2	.	TGCAGCGTTGACCGGGACATGCGTTATGGCTACACCTTC	CSVDRDMRYGYTF
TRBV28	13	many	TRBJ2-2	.	TGTGCCGGGCGTGCCAGGACACACGGGGAGCTGTTTTTT	CAGRARTHGELFF
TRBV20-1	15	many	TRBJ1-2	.	TGCAGTGCTAGAGTTCGTGGCGGAGGGGCGGATGGCTACACCTTC	CSARVRGGGADGYTF
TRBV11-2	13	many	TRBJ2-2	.	TGTGCCAGCAGCTTCACAGGGAACGGGGAGCTGTTTTTT	CASSFTGNGELFF
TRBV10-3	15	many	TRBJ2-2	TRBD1	TGTGCCATCAGTGAGGGACAGGTGAACACCGGGGAGCTGTTTTTT	CAISEGQVNTGELFF
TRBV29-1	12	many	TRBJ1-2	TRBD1	TGCAGCGTCAGGACAGGGAACTATGGCTACACCTTC	CSVRTGNYGYTF
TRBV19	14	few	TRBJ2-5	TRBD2	TGTGCCAGCCGGAAAGCGGGGGCCGAAGAGACCCAGTACTTC	CASRKAGAEETQYF
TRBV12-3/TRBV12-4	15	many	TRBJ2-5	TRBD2	TGTGCCAGCAGTTTAAGACTAGCGGGGAGGGAGACCCAGTACTTC	CASSLRLAGRETQYF
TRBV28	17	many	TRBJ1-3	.	TGTGCCAGCAGTTTAAGTGGACTCAGGTCCTCTGGAAACACCATATATTTT	CASSLSGLRSSGNTIYF
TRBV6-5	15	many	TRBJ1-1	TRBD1	TGTGCCAGCACCCGCCATGGACAGGGAGACACTGAAGCTTTCTTT	CASTRHGQGDTEAFF
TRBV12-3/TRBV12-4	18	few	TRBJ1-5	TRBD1	TGTGCCAGCAGTCCCGGACAGGGGGATCCTAATAGCAATCAGCCCCAGCATTTT	CASSPGQGDPNSNQPQHF
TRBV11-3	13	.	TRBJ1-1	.	TGTGCCAGCAGCTTAAAACAGGGAACTGAAGCTTTCTTT	CASSLKQGTEAFF
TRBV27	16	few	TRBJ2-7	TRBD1	TGTGCCAGCAGTTTAGGTCAGGGGGCGAATATCTACGAGCAGTACTTC	CASSLGQGANIYEQYF
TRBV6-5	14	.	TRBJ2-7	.	TGTGCCAGCAGTTACTCTGGGGTCGGGTACGAGCAGTACTTC	CASSYSGVGYEQYF
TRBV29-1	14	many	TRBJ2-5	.	TGCAGCGTTGAATCCAGGGGAATTAAAGAGACCCAGTACTTC	CSVESRGIKETQYF
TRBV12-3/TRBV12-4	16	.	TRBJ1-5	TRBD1	TGTGCCAGCTTAGGACAGGGGGCACGGAGCAATCAGCCCCAGCATTTT	CASLGQGARSNQPQHF
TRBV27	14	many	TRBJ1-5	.	TGTGCCAGCAGTTTCTCTGGACTCAATCAGCCCCAGCATTTT	CASSFSGLNQPQHF
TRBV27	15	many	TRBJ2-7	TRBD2	TGTGCCAGCAGTTTAGTGGGACTAGTTGCGTACGAGCAGTACTTC	CASSLVGLVAYEQYF
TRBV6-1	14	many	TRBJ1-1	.	TGTGCCAGCAGTGAAGCTGGCAGGGCCCTTGAAGCTTTCTTT	CASSEAGRALEAFF
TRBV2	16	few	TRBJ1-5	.	TGTGCCAGCAGTCGTGCAGGCCGTTTGATCAATCAGCCCCAGCATTTT	CASSRAGRLINQPQHF